The 18 T cell receptor beta chains given below trace back to one sample, sequenced in a study of blood T cell repertoires in COVID-19. TCRdb keeps only in-frame clones here, not all; method: immunoSEQ multiplex PCR. Of some 500,000 clones listed, roughly 88% were seen once; the top ten hold 1.5% to 2%. Sequenced sample: PBMCs or T cells enriched from blood (not recorded which). All receptors come from a woman between 35 and 50 years old who had recovered from COVID-19.

This clone is a singleton in its sample. V and J are TRBV10-3 and TRBJ1-4, with TRBD1 matching 8 bases. The CDR3 spans 17 residues. Germline CDR1 and CDR2: ENHRY and SYGVKD. V was clipped by 3 bases and J by 4 bases; unmatched bases: 10. In DNA, the CDR3 is TGTGCCATCAGTGACTCCGGGACAGGTGCCCTTAATGAAAAACTGTTTTTT. Translated: CAISDSGTGALNEKLFF.

The gene calls are TRBV3-1 (or the pseudogene TRBV3-2) and TRBJ2-4, with D perhaps matching TRBD1 (6 bases). Trimming cost V 4 bases and J 0 bases, with 10 bases left between them. The CDR3 runs 15 residues. Germline V gene data show CDR1 as LGHDT and CDR2 as YNNKEL (reference sequence). CDR3 sequence (DNA): TGTGCCAGCAGCCCGAGGGACACAGCCAAAAACATTCAGTACTTC. Protein: CASSPRDTAKNIQYF.

The rearrangement joins TRBV25-1 to TRBJ1-4, with 8 bases matching TRBD1. V was pared by 1 base and J by 5 bases, with 9 bases of the junction left unmatched. This CDR3 contains 17 residues. CDR1 is MGHDK and CDR2 is SYGVNS in the germline V gene. CDR3 coding DNA: TGTGCCAGCAGTGAATTTTGGACAGGGTCCGTAAATGAAAAACTGTTTTTT. It yields the protein CASSEFWTGSVNEKLFF. Variable domain in full (rest from reference TRBV25-1 and TRBJ1-4): EADIYQTPRYLVIGTGKKITLECSQTMGHDKMYWYQQDPGMELHLIHYSYGVNSTEKGDLSSESTVSRIRTEHFPLTLESARPSHTSQYLCASSEFWTGSVNEKLFFGSGTQLSVL.

This clone was recorded only once. V is TRBV7-2 and J is TRBJ1-2; 7 bases are shared with TRBD1. The CDR3 spans 14 residues. Germline CDR1 reads SGHTA; CDR2 reads FQGNSA. The trim removed 7 bases at V and 0 bases at J, leaving 5 bases unmatched. The CDR3 nucleotides read TGTGCCAGCATCCATGGGACAGCTAACTATGGCTACACCTTC. Its translation is CASIHGTANYGYTF.

Only one count was recorded for this clone. The chain carries TRBV27 and TRBJ1-2; 7 bases fit TRBD1. The V and J ends lost 5 bases and 7 bases, in that order; junction bases with no gene match: 10. The CDR3 covers 14 residues. The germline V gene has CDR1 MNHEY and CDR2 SMNVEV (reference sequence). The CDR3 region has the DNA TGTGCCAGCAGTCCCAAACAGGGGATCGGTGGCTACACCTTC. It specifies CASSPKQGIGGYTF.

This chain uses TRBV19 with TRBJ1-6; possibly TRBD1 for D (5 bases). Germline V gives CDR1 LNHDA, CDR2 SQIVND (reference sequence). Trimming took off 4 bases at V and 10 bases at J, with 14 bases between the two ends. This CDR3 has 14 residues. The CDR3 coding sequence is TGTGCCAGTAGTACCTCGTGGGGGGTCTCACCCCTCCACTTT. Its protein is CASSTSWGVSPLHF.

J is TRBJ1-5 and V is TRBV6-6; tentative D call: TRBD1 (5 bases). Germline values: CDR1 MNHNY, CDR2 SVGAGI (reference sequence). The CDR3 loop spans 15 amino acids. The V gene lost 4 bases and the J gene lost 4 bases, with 14 bases spanning the gap. CDR3 bases: TGTGCCAGCAGTTCCCCCGGTCGGGGGAATCAGCCCCAGCATTTT. Its protein is CASSSPGRGNQPQHF.

For the CDR3, the DNA is TGCGCCAGCAGCTTGGGATCGGCAGGAATCAATGAGCAGTTCTTC. Translating gives CASSLGSAGINEQFF. The rearrangement links TRBV5-1 to TRBJ2-1; D unclear. Trimming pared 0 bases from V and 6 bases from J, leaving 13 bases between. CDR3 size: 15 residues. Germline V CDR1 and CDR2: SGHRS, YFSETQ.

The chain has TRBV4-1 and TRBJ2-5; no firm D call. The CDR3 loop spans 13 amino acids. The V gene's germline CDR1 is MGHRA and CDR2 YSYEKL. Trimming cost V 4 bases and J 4 bases, with 10 bases left between them. The CDR3 region is CASSLTLGETQYF. The CDR3 coding sequence is TGCGCCAGCAGCCTGACCCTAGGAGAGACCCAGTACTTC.

The chain employs TRBV7-2 and TRBJ2-1; TRBD2 aligns across 9 bases. Trimming at V came to 2 bases and at J to 2 bases, leaving 4 bases not matched to a gene. The CDR3 covers 16 residues. Germline assignment: CDR1 SGHTA and CDR2 FQGNSA. The DNA for the CDR3 is TGTGCCAGCAGCTTAAGCGCTAGCGGGGCCTACAATGAGCAGTTCTTC. Translating it yields CASSLSASGAYNEQFF.

The chain employs TRBV27 and TRBJ1-4; D is uncertain. Germline lookup yields CDR1 MNHEY and CDR2 SMNVEV (reference sequence). This CDR3 comprises 16 residues. V was cut by 6 bases and J by 3 bases, with 17 bases left in between. The CDR3 is CASSPNAWEANEKLFF. The CDR3 DNA follows: TGTGCCAGCAGCCCTAACGCATGGGAGGCTAATGAAAAACTGTTTTTT.

The V gene is TRBV3-1 (or the pseudogene TRBV3-2), the J gene TRBJ1-5, with D unclear. V was clipped by 4 bases and J by 7 bases, with 14 bases between them. The CDR3 is 14 amino acids. Per germline, CDR1 LGHDT and CDR2 YNNKEL (reference sequence). CDR3 sequence reads: CASSPGPPGQPQHF. The CDR3 DNA reads as TGTGCCAGCAGCCCCGGACCCCCGGGACAGCCCCAGCATTTT.

This clone was counted once. V gene TRBV6-5 combines with J gene TRBJ2-3; 7 nucleotides line up with TRBD2. The germline V gene encodes CDR1 MNHEY and CDR2 SVGAGI. CDR3 length equals 15 residues. With V trimmed by 2 bases and J by 1 base, 3 bases remained unmatched. DNA for the CDR3: TGTGCCAGCAGTTACCTAGCGGAGCGCACAGATACGCAGTATTTT. Residues: CASSYLAERTDTQYF.

The chain links TRBV5-6 to TRBJ1-1; no reliable D call. This CDR3 is 16 amino acids long. In germline, CDR1 is SGHDT, CDR2 YYEEEE. V was shortened by 4 bases and J by 0 bases, with 16 bases between the two germline ends. The DNA for the CDR3 is TGTGCCAGCAGCCCCGCCCAACTGAGGTTGAACACTGAAGCTTTCTTT. The encoded protein is CASSPAQLRLNTEAFF. Full variable domain (rest looked up from reference TRBV5-6 and TRBJ1-1): DAGVTQSPTHLIKTRGQQVTLRCSPKSGHDTVSWYQQALGQGPQFIFQYYEEEERQRGNFPDRFSGHQFPNYSSELNVNALLLGDSALYLCASSPAQLRLNTEAFFGQGTRLTVV.

The gene calls are TRBV6-5 and TRBJ2-7; 13 nucleotides agree with TRBD2. Trimming removed 6 bases from V and 3 bases from J; junction bases left unmatched: 5. CDR3 length equals 15 residues. Germline CDR1 reads MNHEY; CDR2 reads SVGAGI. For the CDR3, the DNA is TGTGCCAGCAGAGAGGGACTAGCGGGGATCTACGAGCAGTACTTC. This translates into CASREGLAGIYEQYF.

Here the CDR3 reads CASRGSGNTDTQYF. CDR3 nucleotides: TGTGCCAGTAGGGGTAGCGGGAATACAGATACGCAGTATTTT. V is TRBV19 and J is TRBJ2-3; 8 nucleotides match TRBD2. V shed 6 bases and J 3 bases; nucleotides not matched to a gene: 5. Germline CDR1 LNHDA, CDR2 SQIVND (reference sequence). The CDR3 length is 14 residues.

To note about this clone: Other DNA sequences of this sample code for an identical CDR3. This chain uses TRBV4-3 with TRBJ2-7, with 7 bases identical to TRBD2. Germline trimming cut 0 bases from V and 3 bases from J; bases unmatched to any gene: 2. Germline loops: CDR1 LGHNA, CDR2 YSLEER. The CDR3 covers 14 residues. CDR3 sequence reads: CASSQEAGYYEQYF. DNA of the CDR3: TGCGCCAGCAGCCAAGAAGCGGGATACTACGAGCAGTACTTC.

The rearrangement joins TRBV5-4 to TRBJ1-2; no clear D gene. Germline CDR1 and CDR2: SGHNT and YYREEE (reference sequence). Trimming removed 7 bases from V and 3 bases from J, with 16 bases in between. This CDR3 contains 14 residues. CDR3 bases: TGTGCCAGCGCCGGCGGGTACACTGACTATGGCTACACCTTC. Translating gives CASAGGYTDYGYTF.